One sample yielded the 17 T cell receptor beta chains listed below, sequenced in a study of cytomegalovirus exposure and HLA in healthy donors. Libraries were prepared by immunoSEQ multiplex PCR; TCRdb keeps only in-frame clonotypes and omits some of them. Of 90,000 or so clones listed, around 96% are singletons. The sequenced sample was PBMCs. These receptors originate from a man aged 18 to 35 in good health and CMV-seronegative.

The chain is built from TRBV9 and TRBJ2-3; 15 positions match TRBD2. The V gene end was trimmed by 4 bases and the J gene end by 5 bases; junction bases not matched to a gene: 2. CDR3 length: 15 amino acids. CDR1 and CDR2 (germline): SGDLS, YYNGEE. Written as DNA, the CDR3 is TGTGCCAGCAGCCCGGGACTAGCGGGAGGAGATACGCAGTATTTT. Translation: CASSPGLAGGDTQYF. The variable domain in full, completed from reference TRBV9 and TRBJ2-3, reads DSGVTQTPKHLITATGQRVTLRCSPRSGDLSVYWYQQSLDQGLQFLIQYYNGEERAKGNILERFSAQQFPDLHSELNLSSLELGDSALYFCASSPGLAGGDTQYFGPGTRLTVL.

This chain links TRBV10-3 with TRBJ2-1, with TRBD2 matching over 9 bases. Trimming removed 9 bases from V and 0 bases from J; junction bases left unmatched: 27. Germline V gene data show CDR1 as ENHRY and CDR2 as SYGVKD. This CDR3 contains 22 residues. The CDR3 loop is CAILGIQRPVLAGLSSYNEQFF. In DNA, the CDR3 is TGTGCCATACTAGGGATACAGCGCCCGGTACTAGCGGGTCTCAGCTCCTACAATGAGCAGTTCTTC.

V and J are TRBV4-3 and TRBJ2-5; tentative D call: TRBD1 (6 bases). Trimming left V 0 bases short and J 2 bases short, with 10 bases between. Per germline, CDR1 LGHNA and CDR2 YSLEER. The CDR3 has 15 residues. CDR3 coding DNA: TGCGCCAGCAGCCAAGAGGGGACAACTCAAGAGACCCAGTACTTC. Translating it yields CASSQEGTTQETQYF.

The CDR3 here is CASSPLLLPNTEAFF. The CDR3 coding sequence is TGTGCCAGCAGCCCCCTATTACTGCCGAACACTGAAGCTTTCTTT. This chain connects TRBV7-9 to TRBJ1-1, with D uncertain. The CDR3 covers 15 residues. Germline V gives CDR1 SEHNR, CDR2 FQNEAQ (reference sequence). The V end was cut by 5 bases, the J end by 1 base, with 14 bases between.

The rearrangement joins TRBV19 to TRBJ2-7; TRBD2 agrees at 9 bases. J gave up 5 bases and V 8 bases, and 10 bases lay outside the gene matches. The germline CDR1 and CDR2 sequences are LNHDA and SQIVND (reference sequence). The CDR3 consists of 14 residues. CDR3 protein: CASGTGTSLNEQYF. CDR3 nucleotides: TGTGCCAGTGGGACCGGGACTAGCCTGAACGAGCAGTACTTC.

This sequence joins TRBV7-2 and TRBJ2-7, with D maybe TRBD1 (5 bases). The germline V gene has CDR1 SGHTA and CDR2 FQGNSA. V gave up 3 bases and J gave up 2 bases, with 8 bases separating them. CDR3 length: 13 amino acids. The CDR3 spells CASSFATAYEQYF. The CDR3 nucleotides are TGTGCCAGCAGCTTCGCGACAGCCTACGAGCAGTACTTC.

J is TRBJ2-7 and V is TRBV6-1, with TRBD1 matching over 9 bases. The CDR3 sequence is 15 residues long. The V segment lost 2 bases and the J segment 4 bases; nucleotides outside the gene matches: 6. CDR1 is MNHNS and CDR2 is SASEGT in the germline V gene. CDR3 loop: CASSENDRGLYEQYF. In nucleotides, the CDR3 is TGTGCCAGCAGTGAAAACGACAGGGGGTTGTACGAGCAGTACTTC.

This chain joins TRBV28 and TRBJ2-7, with 7 bases identical to TRBD1. The CDR3 is 14 amino acids. The trim removed 4 bases at V and 2 bases at J, leaving 5 bases unmatched. The germline CDR1 and CDR2 sequences are MDHEN and SYDVKM. The CDR3 nucleotides read TGTGCCAGCAGTTCTCAGGGGGTTACCTACGAGCAGTACTTC. Protein product: CASSSQGVTYEQYF.

This chain joins TRBV30 and TRBJ1-5; 7 bases map to TRBD1. Per the germline V gene, CDR1 is GTSNPN and CDR2 is SVGIG (reference sequence). With V trimmed by 3 bases and J by 7 bases, 12 bases remained unmatched. The CDR3 covers 15 residues. This CDR3 is CAWSTGRGLGQPQHF. CDR3 DNA sequence: TGTGCCTGGAGCACGGGAAGGGGGCTAGGGCAGCCCCAGCATTTT.

The chain carries TRBV19 and TRBJ2-7; 8 positions agree with TRBD1. V was pared by 5 bases and J by 6 bases, with 3 bases of the junction left unmatched. The CDR3 contains 12 residues. Germline V gene sequence: CDR1 LNHDA, CDR2 SQIVND (reference sequence). The CDR3 loop reads CASSSTGGEQYF. For the CDR3, the DNA is TGTGCCAGTAGTTCTACAGGGGGCGAGCAGTACTTC.

The chain has TRBV6-5 and TRBJ2-1, with a possible D match to TRBD2 (5 bases). Trimming stripped 4 bases from V and 7 bases from J, with 14 bases between. Germline lookup yields CDR1 MNHEY and CDR2 SVGAGI. CDR3 length equals 14 residues. The CDR3 is CASSFRRPGNEQFF. The DNA of the CDR3 is TGTGCCAGCAGTTTCCGGAGACCGGGGAATGAGCAGTTCTTC.

The chain couples TRBV28 to TRBJ2-3; 7 positions match TRBD2. The CDR3 spans 15 residues. The germline CDR1 and CDR2 sequences are MDHEN and SYDVKM. With V trimmed by 2 bases and J by 3 bases, 5 bases remained unmatched. CDR3 residues: CASSLGGSGTDTQYF. The CDR3, as DNA: TGTGCCAGCAGTTTAGGCGGGAGTGGAACAGATACGCAGTATTTT.

This chain links TRBV7-6 with TRBJ1-2, with D perhaps matching TRBD1 (6 bases). Trimming removed 5 bases from V and 8 bases from J, with 15 bases in between. The CDR3 spans 13 residues. Germline lookup yields CDR1 SGHVS and CDR2 FNYEAQ. DNA of the CDR3: TGTGCCAGCAGCCTATCAGGGGAAGCGGGCTACACCTTC. Translated, it gives CASSLSGEAGYTF. The full variable domain, in which reference TRBV7-6 and TRBJ1-2 provide the parts outside the CDR3, is GAGVSQSPRYKVTKRGQDVALRCDPISGHVSLYWYRQALGQGPEFLTYFNYEAQQDKSGLPNDRFSAERPEGSISTLTIQRTEQRDSAMYRCASSLSGEAGYTFGSGTRLTVV.

This chain uses TRBV29-1 with TRBJ2-1, with TRBD2 identical over 10 bases. This CDR3 has 23 amino acids. Per germline, CDR1 SQVTM and CDR2 ANQGSEA. J gave up 0 bases and V 1 base, and 24 bases lay outside the gene matches. DNA for the CDR3: TGCAGCGTTGAAGTAGAAGCGGGAGGGGAACAGGCGCCGACAAAAAGCTCCTACAATGAGCAGTTCTTC. Its translation: CSVEVEAGGEQAPTKSSYNEQFF.

This clone was found once. CDR3 region: CATYQGGYTEAFF. CDR3 coding DNA: TGTGCCACCTATCAGGGGGGATACACTGAAGCTTTCTTT. The chain uses TRBV10-3 and TRBJ1-1; 7 bases match TRBD1. V was pared by 10 bases and J by 3 bases, with 8 bases of the junction left unmatched. Germline-derived CDR1 and CDR2 are ENHRY and SYGVKD. The CDR3 is made up of 13 amino acids.

The rearrangement uses TRBV27 and TRBJ2-7, with a weak D call TRBD2 (6 bases). CDR1 is MNHEY, CDR2 SMNVEV, per germline (reference sequence). The CDR3 runs to 16 residues. Trimming left V 2 bases short and J 4 bases short, with 18 bases between. The CDR3 here is CASSLLRGGQSYEQYF. In nucleotides, the CDR3 is TGTGCCAGCAGTTTACTGCGGGGCGGCCAATCATACGAGCAGTACTTC.

V gene TRBV6-6 combines with J gene TRBJ1-2; 12 bases fit TRBD1. The CDR3 runs 14 residues. J gave up 9 bases and V 6 bases, and 8 bases lay outside the gene matches. CDR1 MNHNY and CDR2 SVGAGI come from the germline V gene (reference sequence). CDR3 coding DNA: TGTGCCAGCAGGACCGGGACAGGGGGCGTCAGCTACACCTTC. It codes for CASRTGTGGVSYTF.